These T cell receptor beta chains were read from a single sample in a study of post-analysis software for immune sequencing data. Using its own MiXCR run on the PCR reads, TCRdb lists one record per CDR3 protein. This sample has approximately 660,000 distinct CDR3 sequences, with about 60% found just once. The source material was blood. These receptors originate from a girl aged 2 to 9 with multiple sclerosis. Each CDR3 is given with its conserved first and last residue. A D gene is named only where the DNA matches it firmly. Some rows have no size entry. The others give once, few or many, or a class for an expanded clone.

D gene,J gene,clone size,V gene,CDR3 protein,CDR3 DNA
TRBD2,TRBJ2-3,NA,TRBV5-4,CASSLAGPGGFPDTQYF,TGTGCCAGCAGCTTGGCCGGACCGGGGGGATTTCCAGATACGCAGTATTTT
TRBD1,TRBJ1-5,once,TRBV5-5,CASSIDRGRNQPQHF,TGTGCCAGCAGCATTGACAGGGGGCGGAATCAGCCCCAGCATTTT
NA,TRBJ1-1,NA,TRBV16,CASSQWQGRMNTEAFF,TGTGCCAGCAGCCAATGGCAGGGAAGGATGAACACTGAAGCTTTCTTT
NA,TRBJ2-5,NA,TRBV20-1,CSARAGIREETQYF,TGCAGTGCTAGGGCAGGGATTAGGGAAGAGACCCAGTACTTC
TRBD1,TRBJ1-1,once,TRBV6-1,CASSPGGGRYPEAFF,TGTGCCAGCAGTCCAGGGGGCGGGCGGTACCCTGAAGCTTTCTTT
NA,TRBJ2-4,NA,TRBV29-1,CSVAGSAKNIQYF,TGCAGCGTTGCCGGAAGCGCCAAAAACATTCAGTACTTC
TRBD2,TRBJ2-4,few,TRBV11-2,CASSSLRASGSVSKNIQYF,TGTGCCAGCAGCTCCCTGAGGGCTAGCGGGAGTGTCTCCAAAAACATTCAGTACTTC
NA,TRBJ2-1,few,TRBV7-2,CASSKQVEQFF,TGTGCCAGCAGCAAGCAGGTTGAGCAGTTCTTC
NA,TRBJ2-1,NA,TRBV7-2,CASSLAKGYNEQFF,TGTGCCAGCAGCTTAGCGAAGGGATACAATGAGCAGTTCTTC
TRBD2,TRBJ2-1,NA,TRBV10-3,CASSQRTSGTHEQFF,TGTGCCTCCTCACAGAGGACTAGCGGGACCCATGAGCAGTTCTTC
NA,TRBJ2-5,NA,TRBV29-1,CSVVFRGGGETQYF,TGCAGCGTTGTTTTCAGGGGAGGAGGAGAGACCCAGTACTTC
NA,TRBJ2-1,few,TRBV12-3/TRBV12-4,CASSSPALNEQFF,TGTGCCAGCAGTTCCCCAGCCCTCAATGAGCAGTTCTTC
NA,TRBJ1-1,once,TRBV29-1,CSALRGANTEAFF,TGCAGCGCACTCCGGGGGGCGAACACTGAAGCTTTCTTT
TRBD1,TRBJ2-1,few,TRBV20-1,CSARDRGTHNEQFF,TGCAGTGCTCGGGACAGGGGGACACACAATGAGCAGTTCTTC
NA,TRBJ2-5,NA,TRBV7-9,CASSLDQYELYF,TGTGCCAGCAGCTTAGACCAATACGAGCTGTACTTC
NA,TRBJ2-5,NA,TRBV20-1,CSATGVRAGQETQYF,TGCAGTGCTACCGGCGTCAGGGCGGGGCAAGAGACCCAGTACTTC
TRBD2,TRBJ2-1,NA,TRBV4-2,CASSQGGTSGSYNEQFF,TGTGCCAGCAGCCAAGGTGGGACTAGTGGGTCCTACAATGAGCAGTTCTTC
NA,TRBJ1-1,NA,TRBV7-9,CASSLYSGHPSTEAFF,TGTGCCAGCAGCTTATACTCCGGACACCCTAGCACTGAAGCTTTCTTT
NA,TRBJ2-3,once,TRBV6-5,CASSIRISTDTRYF,TGTGCCAGCAGTATCCGGATCAGCACAGATACGCGGTATTTT
NA,TRBJ2-5,few,TRBV3-1,CASSQLPAASRETQYF,TGTGCCAGCAGCCAGCTCCCCGCGGCTAGCAGAGAGACCCAGTACTTC
NA,TRBJ2-3,NA,TRBV7-2,CASAAETRVSTDTQYF,TGTGCCAGCGCCGCCGAGACGAGAGTTAGCACAGATACGCAGTATTTT
NA,TRBJ2-3,once,TRBV6-4,CASSDSPPIKQYF,TGTGCCAGCAGTGACTCACCCCCGATCAAGCAGTATTTT
NA,TRBJ2-7,NA,TRBV5-1,CASSRDFYEQYF,TGCGCCAGCAGCCGGGACTTCTACGAGCAGTACTTC
TRBD2,TRBJ2-1,few,TRBV7-3,CASSLIGTSGRAERNEQFF,TGTGCCAGCAGCTTAATCGGGACTAGCGGGAGGGCAGAGAGGAATGAGCAGTTCTTC
NA,TRBJ2-3,NA,TRBV5-5,CASSLPQERKAQYF,TGTGCCAGCAGCCTTCCCCAGGAAAGAAAGGCGCAGTATTTT
NA,TRBJ2-7,few,TRBV6-5,CASRIRPASYEQYF,TGTGCCAGCAGAATTCGACCGGCCTCCTACGAGCAGTACTTC
TRBD2,TRBJ2-3,few,TRBV12-3/TRBV12-4,CASSTDTSGMTDTQYF,TGTGCCAGCAGCACCGATACTAGCGGGATGACAGATACGCAGTATTTT
NA,TRBJ1-6,NA,TRBV18,CASSPLDRSSYNSPLHF,TGTGCCAGCTCACCTCTCGACAGAAGCTCCTATAATTCACCCCTCCACTTT
NA,TRBJ2-2,NA,TRBV7-6,CASSLEGDAGELFF,TGTGCCAGCAGCTTAGAAGGGGACGCCGGGGAGCTGTTTTTT
NA,TRBJ1-1,few,TRBV20-1,CSARKGGTEAFF,TGCAGTGCCCGAAAGGGGGGCACTGAAGCTTTCTTT
TRBD1,TRBJ2-7,NA,TRBV5-1,CASSLVTGGSYEQYF,TGCGCCAGCAGCTTGGTGACAGGGGGATCCTACGAGCAGTACTTC
NA,TRBJ2-6,NA,TRBV20-1,CSPRPPDSGANVLTF,TGCAGTCCCCGGCCGCCGGACTCTGGGGCCAACGTCCTGACTTTC
NA,TRBJ2-3,NA,TRBV7-9,CASSSTPRDATDTQYF,TGTGCCAGCAGCTCGACCCCCCGGGACGCCACAGATACGCAGTATTTT
NA,TRBJ2-1,NA,TRBV29-1,CSVERGWGSSYNEQFF,TGCAGCGTGGAGAGGGGATGGGGGTCTTCCTACAATGAGCAGTTCTTC
TRBD2,TRBJ2-6,NA,TRBV7-2,CASSPDSGGAGSGANVPTF,TGTGCCAGCAGCCCGGATAGCGGGGGGGCCGGCTCTGGGGCCAACGTCCCGACTTTC
NA,TRBJ1-1,NA,TRBV29-1,CSVEGDGAEAFF,TGCAGCGTTGAAGGGGACGGTGCTGAAGCTTTCTTT
TRBD1,TRBJ2-7,NA,TRBV2,CASSPGGIGGEQYF,TGTGCCAGCAGTCCAGGGGGCATTGGGGGCGAGCAGTACTTC
NA,TRBJ1-2,NA,TRBV5-1,CASSLRGTHGYTF,TGCGCCAGCAGCTTGCGGGGTACCCATGGCTACACCTTC
NA,TRBJ1-2,NA,TRBV6-6,CASSSTSTGLTNYGYTF,TGTGCCAGCAGTTCCACCTCTACAGGGCTTACCAACTATGGCTACACCTTC
NA,TRBJ2-2,NA,TRBV6-2/TRBV6-3,CASSPRDWNTGELFF,TGTGCCAGCAGTCCCCGAGACTGGAACACCGGGGAGCTGTTTTTT
TRBD1,TRBJ1-2,NA,TRBV6-5,CASSYSTGTEDYGYTF,TGTGCCAGCAGTTACTCTACCGGGACAGAGGACTATGGCTACACCTTC
TRBD1,TRBJ2-4,once,TRBV28,CASSSAGTGITLAKNIQYF,TGTGCCAGCAGTTCCGCCGGGACAGGGATCACTCTAGCCAAAAACATTCAGTACTTC